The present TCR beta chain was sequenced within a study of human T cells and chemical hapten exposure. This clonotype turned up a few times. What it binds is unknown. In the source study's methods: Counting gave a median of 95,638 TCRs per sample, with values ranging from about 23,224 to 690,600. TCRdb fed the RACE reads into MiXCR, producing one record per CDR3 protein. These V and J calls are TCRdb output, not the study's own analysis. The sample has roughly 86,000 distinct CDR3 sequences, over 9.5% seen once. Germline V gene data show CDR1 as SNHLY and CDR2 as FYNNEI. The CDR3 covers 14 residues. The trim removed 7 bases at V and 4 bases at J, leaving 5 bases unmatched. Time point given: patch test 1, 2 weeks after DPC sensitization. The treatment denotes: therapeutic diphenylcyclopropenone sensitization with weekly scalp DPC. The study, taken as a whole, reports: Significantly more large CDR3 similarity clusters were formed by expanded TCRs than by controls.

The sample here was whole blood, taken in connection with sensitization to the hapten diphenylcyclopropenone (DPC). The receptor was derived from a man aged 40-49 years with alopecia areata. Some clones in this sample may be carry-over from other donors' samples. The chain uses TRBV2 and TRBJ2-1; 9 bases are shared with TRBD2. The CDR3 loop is CASKIAGAYNEQFF. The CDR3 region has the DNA TGTGCCAGCAAAATAGCGGGAGCGTACAATGAGCAGTTCTTC.